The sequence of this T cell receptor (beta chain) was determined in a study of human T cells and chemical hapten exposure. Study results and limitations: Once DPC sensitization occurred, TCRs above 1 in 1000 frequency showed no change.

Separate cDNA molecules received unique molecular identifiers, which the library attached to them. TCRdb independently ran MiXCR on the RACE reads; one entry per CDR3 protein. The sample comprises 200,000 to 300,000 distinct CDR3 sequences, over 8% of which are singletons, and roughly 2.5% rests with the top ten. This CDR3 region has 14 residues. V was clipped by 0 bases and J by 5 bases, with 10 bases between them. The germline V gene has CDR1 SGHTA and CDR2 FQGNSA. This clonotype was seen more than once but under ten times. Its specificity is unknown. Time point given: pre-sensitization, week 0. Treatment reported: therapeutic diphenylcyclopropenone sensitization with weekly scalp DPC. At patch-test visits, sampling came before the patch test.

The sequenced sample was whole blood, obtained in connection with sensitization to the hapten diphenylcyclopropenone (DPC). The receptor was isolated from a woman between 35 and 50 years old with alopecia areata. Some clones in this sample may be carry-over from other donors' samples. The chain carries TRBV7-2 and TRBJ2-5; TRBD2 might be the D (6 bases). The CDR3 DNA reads TGTGCCAGCAGCTTAGCGCGGGAATCGGAGACCCAGTACTTC. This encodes CASSLARESETQYF.